This T cell receptor beta chain stems from a study of shared clonotypes between healthy human individuals. Study-level background: Aged between 18 and 49, the donors were a couple of women and three men.

The input for sorted-subset replicate PCRs was approximately 200 ng DNA, some 30,000 T cell genomes. TCRdb keeps only in-frame clones here, not all; method: immunoSEQ multiplex PCR. Of approximately 340,000 clones listed, over 65% were seen once; the top ten hold 10%. As to this clone: Antigen specificity is unknown.

Germline CDR1 is KGHSH and CDR2 is LQKENI. This CDR3 comprises 15 residues. Trimming took 3 bases from V and 5 from J; bases not matched to a gene: 2. Into CD45RA+ naive and CD45RA-negative memory subsets, the CD4+ cells were split. Broader study findings: It was observed that approximately 5% of naive CD4 clonotypes were shared across a handful of donors.

The V and J genes are TRBV18 and TRBJ2-5, with 14 bases that match TRBD2. Sequenced input: memory CD4+ T cells sorted from blood. Subset specified: CD45RA-negative fraction. The TCR comes from a man aged 30 to 45 in good health. In DNA, the CDR3 is TGTGCCAGCTCACCTTGGACTAGCGGGAGGGAGACCCAGTACTTC. It is translated as CASSPWTSGRETQYF.